This TCR beta chain appears in the sequencing data of a study of T-cell reconstitution after alpha-beta-depleted transplantation in children. Researchers prepared the TCRbeta library using unique molecular identifiers, the study reports. Using its own MiXCR run on the PCR reads, TCRdb lists one record per CDR3 protein. In the table there are 230,000 or so distinct CDR3 sequences, 7.5% to 10% of which are singletons. This CDR3 is built from 16 residues. Germline trimming cut 4 bases from V and 4 bases from J; bases unmatched to any gene: 10. Germline V CDR1 and CDR2: SGHRS, YFSETQ. This clonotype was detected many times.

Specimen: PBMCs from the stem cell graft donor, collected from the stem cell graft. This receptor was taken from a human donor who donated a stem cell graft to a child with SCID. V is TRBV5-1 and J is TRBJ2-1, with 8 bases lining up with TRBD2. The CDR3 is CASSPTPGGDYNEQFF. The CDR3 DNA reads TGCGCCAGCAGCCCAACTCCGGGGGGGGATTACAATGAGCAGTTCTTC.